This TCR beta chain came from a study of memory CD4+ T cells and cytomegalovirus serostatus. Generated by immunoSEQ multiplex PCR, the TCRdb table keeps only in-frame clones and is missing some. The data contain 50,000 to 70,000 clones, approximately 80% of them singletons. The CDR3 contains 13 residues. Germline CDR1 reads SGHVS; CDR2 reads FQNEAQ. V shed 5 bases and J shed 6 bases, with 12 bases lying between them. Single viable CD3+CD4+CD8-CD45RO+ cells were sorted as the memory CD4+ T cells. Sequenced input: memory CD4+ T cells from blood. The TCR comes from an adult in good health and CMV-seronegative. The J gene is TRBJ2-3, the V gene TRBV7-8; perhaps TRBD2 as D (6 bases). The CDR3 DNA sequence: TGTGCCAGCAGCCTGGGGACTTCGGATACGCAGTATTTT. This encodes CASSLGTSDTQYF.